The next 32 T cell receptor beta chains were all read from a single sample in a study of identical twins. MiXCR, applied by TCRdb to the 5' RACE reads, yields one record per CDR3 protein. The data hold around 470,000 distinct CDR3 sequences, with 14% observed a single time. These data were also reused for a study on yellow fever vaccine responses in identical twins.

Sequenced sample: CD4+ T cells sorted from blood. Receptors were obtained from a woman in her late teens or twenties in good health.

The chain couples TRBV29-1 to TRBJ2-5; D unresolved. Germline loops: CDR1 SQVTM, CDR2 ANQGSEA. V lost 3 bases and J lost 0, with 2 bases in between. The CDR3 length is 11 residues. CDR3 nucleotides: TGCAGCGTTGACCACCAAGAGACCCAGTACTTC. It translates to CSVDHQETQYF.

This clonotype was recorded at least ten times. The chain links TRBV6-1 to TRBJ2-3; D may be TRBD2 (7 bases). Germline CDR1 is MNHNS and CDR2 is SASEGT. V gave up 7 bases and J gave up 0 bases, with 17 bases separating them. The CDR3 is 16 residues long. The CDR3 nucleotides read TGTGCCAGCAAAATGCAGGGGACTACTAGCACAGATACGCAGTATTTT. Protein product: CASKMQGTTSTDTQYF.

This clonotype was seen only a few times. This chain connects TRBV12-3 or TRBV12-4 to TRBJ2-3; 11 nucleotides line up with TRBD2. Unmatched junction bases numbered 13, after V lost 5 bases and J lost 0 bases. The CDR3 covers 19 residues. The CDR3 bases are TGTGCCAGCAGTCCTTCCCCCGGGGGACTAGCGGCTAGCACAGATACGCAGTATTTT. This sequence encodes CASSPSPGGLAASTDTQYF.

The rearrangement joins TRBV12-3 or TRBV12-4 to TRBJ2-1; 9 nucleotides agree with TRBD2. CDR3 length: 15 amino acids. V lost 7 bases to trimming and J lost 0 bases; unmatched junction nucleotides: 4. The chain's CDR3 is CASTHSGSSYNEQFF. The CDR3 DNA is TGTGCCAGCACTCATAGCGGGAGCTCCTACAATGAGCAGTTCTTC.

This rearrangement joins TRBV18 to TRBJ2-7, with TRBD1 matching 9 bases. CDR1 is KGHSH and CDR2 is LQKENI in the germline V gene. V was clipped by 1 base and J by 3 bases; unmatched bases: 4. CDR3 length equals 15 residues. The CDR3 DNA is TGTGCCAGCTCACCACGGGGACAGGGCCTCTACGAGCAGTACTTC. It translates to CASSPRGQGLYEQYF.

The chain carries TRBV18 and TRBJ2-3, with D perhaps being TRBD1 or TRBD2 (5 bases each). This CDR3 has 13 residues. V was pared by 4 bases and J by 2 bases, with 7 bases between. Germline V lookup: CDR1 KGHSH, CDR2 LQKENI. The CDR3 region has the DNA TGTGCCAGCTCACGGGACGACACAGATACGCAGTATTTT. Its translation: CASSRDDTDTQYF.

DNA for the CDR3: TGTGCCAGCAGCCGTAAGGATATTGAAGCTTTCTTT. It is translated as CASSRKDIEAFF. The chain employs TRBV7-9 and TRBJ1-1; D not certain. The CDR3 is made up of 12 amino acids. V lost 5 bases and J 7 bases, leaving 11 bases between the germline ends. Germline loops: CDR1 SEHNR, CDR2 FQNEAQ (reference sequence).

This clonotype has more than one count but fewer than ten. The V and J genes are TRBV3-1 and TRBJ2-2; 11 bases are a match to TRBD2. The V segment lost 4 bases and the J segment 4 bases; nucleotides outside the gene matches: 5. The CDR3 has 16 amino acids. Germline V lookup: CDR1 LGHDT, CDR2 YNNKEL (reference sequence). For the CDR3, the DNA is TGTGCCAGCAGCCCACCTAGCGGGGGGACCACCGGGGAGCTGTTTTTT. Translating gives CASSPPSGGTTGELFF. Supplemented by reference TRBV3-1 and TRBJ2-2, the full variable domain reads DTAVSQTPKYLVTQMGNDKSIKCEQNLGHDTMYWYKQDSKKFLKIMFSYNNKELIINETVPNRFSPKSPDKAHLNLHINSLELGDSAVYFCASSPPSGGTTGELFFGEGSRLTVL.

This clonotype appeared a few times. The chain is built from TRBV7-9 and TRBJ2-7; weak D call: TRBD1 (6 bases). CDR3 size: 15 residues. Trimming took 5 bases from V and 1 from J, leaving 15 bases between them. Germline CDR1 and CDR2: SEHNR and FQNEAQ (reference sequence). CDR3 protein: CASSPKTGQSYEQYF. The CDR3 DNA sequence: TGTGCCAGCAGCCCTAAGACGGGACAATCCTACGAGCAGTACTTC.

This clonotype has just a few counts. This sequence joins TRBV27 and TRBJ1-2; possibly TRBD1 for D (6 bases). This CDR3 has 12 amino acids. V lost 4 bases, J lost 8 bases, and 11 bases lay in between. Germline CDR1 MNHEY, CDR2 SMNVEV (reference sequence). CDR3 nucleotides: TGTGCCAGCAGTTCGGGGGCACGAGGCTACACCTTC. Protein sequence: CASSSGARGYTF.

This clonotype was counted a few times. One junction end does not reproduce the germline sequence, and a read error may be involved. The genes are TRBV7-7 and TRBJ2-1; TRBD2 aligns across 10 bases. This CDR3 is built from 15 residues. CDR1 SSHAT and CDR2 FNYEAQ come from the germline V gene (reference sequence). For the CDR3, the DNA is TGTGCTAGCAGCGCGGGACTAGCGCCCTACAATGAGCAGTTCTTC. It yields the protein CASSAGLAPYNEQFF.

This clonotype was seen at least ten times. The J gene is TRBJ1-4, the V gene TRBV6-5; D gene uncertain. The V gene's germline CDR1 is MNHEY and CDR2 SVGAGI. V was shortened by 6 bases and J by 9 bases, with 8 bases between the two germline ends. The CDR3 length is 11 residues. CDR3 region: CASRGGQKLFF. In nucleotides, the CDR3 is TGTGCCAGCAGGGGTGGCCAAAAACTGTTTTTT.

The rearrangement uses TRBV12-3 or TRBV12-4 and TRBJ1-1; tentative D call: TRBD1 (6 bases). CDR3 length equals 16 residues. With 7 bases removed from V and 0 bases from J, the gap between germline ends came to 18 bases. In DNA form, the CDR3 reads TGTGCCAGCACCCCCCGGGGGGCCGGAATGAACACTGAAGCTTTCTTT. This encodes CASTPRGAGMNTEAFF.

The CDR3 region is CASSFGGASYEQYF. The CDR3 nucleotides are TGTGCCAGCAGCTTCGGGGGGGCCTCCTACGAGCAGTACTTC. The chain combines TRBV5-5 with TRBJ2-7, with 8 positions matching TRBD2. Germline CDR1 SGHKS, CDR2 YYEKEE (reference sequence). V shed 2 bases and J 0 bases; nucleotides not matched to a gene: 1. This CDR3 contains 14 residues.

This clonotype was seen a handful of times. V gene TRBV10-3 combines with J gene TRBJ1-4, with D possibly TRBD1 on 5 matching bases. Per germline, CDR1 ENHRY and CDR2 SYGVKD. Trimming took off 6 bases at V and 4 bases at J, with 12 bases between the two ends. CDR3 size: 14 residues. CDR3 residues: CAISTGRNNEKLFF. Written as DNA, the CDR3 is TGTGCCATCAGCACGGGACGGAATAATGAAAAACTGTTTTTT.

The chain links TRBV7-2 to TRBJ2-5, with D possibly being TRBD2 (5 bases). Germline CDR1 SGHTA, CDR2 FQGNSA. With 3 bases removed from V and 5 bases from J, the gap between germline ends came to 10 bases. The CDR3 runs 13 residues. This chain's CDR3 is CASSLRVWETQYF. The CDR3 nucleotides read TGTGCCAGCAGCTTGAGGGTTTGGGAGACCCAGTACTTC.

CDR3 DNA sequence: TGTGCCAGCAGAGGGACAGGAGTTTACGAGCAGTACTTC. It specifies CASRGTGVYEQYF. V is TRBV6-2 or TRBV6-3 and J is TRBJ2-7, with TRBD1 matching over 8 bases. V dropped 6 bases and J dropped 4; count of bases not matched to a gene: 5. The CDR3 is 13 amino acids. The germline V gene encodes CDR1 MNHEY and CDR2 SVGEGT.

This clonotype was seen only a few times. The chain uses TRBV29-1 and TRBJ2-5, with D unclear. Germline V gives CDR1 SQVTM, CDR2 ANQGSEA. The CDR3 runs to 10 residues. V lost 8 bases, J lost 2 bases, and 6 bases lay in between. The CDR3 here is CSTAQETQYF. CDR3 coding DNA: TGCAGCACAGCTCAAGAGACCCAGTACTTC.

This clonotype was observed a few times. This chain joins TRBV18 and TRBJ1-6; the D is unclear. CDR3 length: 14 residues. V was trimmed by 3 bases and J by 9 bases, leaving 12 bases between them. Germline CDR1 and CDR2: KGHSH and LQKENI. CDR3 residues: CASSPGSKGSPLHF. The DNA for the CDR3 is TGTGCCAGCTCACCCGGGTCCAAGGGTTCACCCCTCCACTTT.

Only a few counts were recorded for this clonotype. CDR3 sequence (DNA): TGCGCCAGCAGCTTGTCCGGGGGAGAGCACCAGGATACGCAGTATTTT. Translating gives CASSLSGGEHQDTQYF. The V call is TRBV5-1, the J call TRBJ2-3, with D maybe TRBD2 (6 bases). The CDR3 extends over 16 amino acids. V was clipped by 1 base and J by 6 bases, with 18 bases between them. The germline CDR1 and CDR2 sequences are SGHRS and YFSETQ.

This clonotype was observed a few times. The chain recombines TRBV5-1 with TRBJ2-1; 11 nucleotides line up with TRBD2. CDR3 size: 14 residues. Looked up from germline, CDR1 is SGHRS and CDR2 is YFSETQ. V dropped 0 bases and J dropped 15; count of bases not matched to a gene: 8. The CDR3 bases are TGCGCCAGCAGCTTGGAACTAGCGGGAGATGAAGCGTTCTTC. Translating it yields CASSLELAGDEAFF.

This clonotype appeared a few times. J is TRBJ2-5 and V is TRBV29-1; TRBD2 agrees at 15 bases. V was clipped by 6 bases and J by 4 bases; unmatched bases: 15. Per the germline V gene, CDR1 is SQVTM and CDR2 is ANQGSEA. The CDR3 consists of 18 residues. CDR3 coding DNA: TGCAGCGTCGCCGCATCCGTACCGGGACTAGCGGGGGGAGAGACCCAGTACTTC. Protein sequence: CSVAASVPGLAGGETQYF.

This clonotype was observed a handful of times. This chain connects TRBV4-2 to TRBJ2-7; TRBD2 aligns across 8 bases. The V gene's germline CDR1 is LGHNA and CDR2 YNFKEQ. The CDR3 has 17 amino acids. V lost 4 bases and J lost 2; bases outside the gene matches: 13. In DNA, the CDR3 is TGTGCCAGCAGCCCCCGGACCCGGGAGGGCCAAACCTACGAGCAGTACTTC. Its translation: CASSPRTREGQTYEQYF.

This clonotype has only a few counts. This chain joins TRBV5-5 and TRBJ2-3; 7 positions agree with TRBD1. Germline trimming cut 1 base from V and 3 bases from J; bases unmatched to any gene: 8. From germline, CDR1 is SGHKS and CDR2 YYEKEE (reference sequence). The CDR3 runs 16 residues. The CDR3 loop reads CASSLRTGGATDTQYF. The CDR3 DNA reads TGTGCCAGCAGCTTGAGGACAGGAGGTGCGACAGATACGCAGTATTTT.

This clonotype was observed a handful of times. The CDR3 is CSARPYETQYF. The CDR3 DNA is TGCAGTGCTCGCCCATATGAGACCCAGTACTTC. V is TRBV20-1 and J is TRBJ2-5; unclear D gene. The CDR3 sequence is 11 residues long. V dropped 5 bases and J dropped 5 bases, with 9 bases sitting between them. Germline V lookup: CDR1 DFQATT, CDR2 SNEGSKA (reference sequence).

As DNA, the CDR3 is TGCAGCGTTGAAACTAGCGGGGGCGACTACGAGCAGTACTTC. Translating gives CSVETSGGDYEQYF. This chain joins TRBV29-1 and TRBJ2-7; TRBD2 matches at 11 bases. Trimming cost V 2 bases and J 3 bases; bases outside gene matches: 3. Looked up from germline, CDR1 is SQVTM and CDR2 is ANQGSEA. This CDR3 has 14 amino acids.

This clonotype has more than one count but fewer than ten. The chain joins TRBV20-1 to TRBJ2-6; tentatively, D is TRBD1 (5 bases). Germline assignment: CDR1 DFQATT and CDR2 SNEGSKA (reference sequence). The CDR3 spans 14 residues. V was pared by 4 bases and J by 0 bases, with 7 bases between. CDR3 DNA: TGCAGTGCTAAACAGGCCTCTGGGGCCAACGTCCTGACTTTC. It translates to CSAKQASGANVLTF.

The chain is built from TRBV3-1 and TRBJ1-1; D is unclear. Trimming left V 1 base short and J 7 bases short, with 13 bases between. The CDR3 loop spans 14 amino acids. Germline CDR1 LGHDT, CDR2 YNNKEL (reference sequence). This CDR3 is CASSQGGPTDEAFF. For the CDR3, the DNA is TGTGCCAGCAGCCAAGGAGGGCCCACAGATGAAGCTTTCTTT.

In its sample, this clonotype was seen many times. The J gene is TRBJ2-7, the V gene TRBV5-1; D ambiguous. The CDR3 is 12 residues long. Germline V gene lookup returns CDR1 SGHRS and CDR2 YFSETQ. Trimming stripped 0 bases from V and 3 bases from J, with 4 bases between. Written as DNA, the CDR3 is TGCGCCAGCAGCTTGGGCAACTACGAGCAGTACTTC. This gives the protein CASSLGNYEQYF.

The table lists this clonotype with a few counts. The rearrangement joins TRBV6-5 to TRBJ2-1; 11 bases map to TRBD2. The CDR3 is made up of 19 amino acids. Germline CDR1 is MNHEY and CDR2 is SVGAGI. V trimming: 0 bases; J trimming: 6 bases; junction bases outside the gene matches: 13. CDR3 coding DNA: TGTGCCAGCAGTTACTCAGTCCAGTTTGCGGGACTAGCGGCCAATGAGCAGTTCTTC. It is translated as CASSYSVQFAGLAANEQFF.

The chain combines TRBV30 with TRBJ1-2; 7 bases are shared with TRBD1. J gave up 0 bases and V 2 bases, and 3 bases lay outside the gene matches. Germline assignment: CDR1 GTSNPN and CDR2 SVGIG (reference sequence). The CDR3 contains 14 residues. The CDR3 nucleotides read TGTGCCTGGAGTCCCGGGACAGCTAACTATGGCTACACCTTC. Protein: CAWSPGTANYGYTF.

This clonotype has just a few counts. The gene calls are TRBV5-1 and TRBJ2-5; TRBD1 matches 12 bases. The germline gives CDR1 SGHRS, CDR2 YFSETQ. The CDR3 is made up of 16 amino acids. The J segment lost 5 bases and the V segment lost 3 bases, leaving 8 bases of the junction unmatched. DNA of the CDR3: TGCGCCAGCAGCTGGGGGACAGGGGGCCAGACGGAGACCCAGTACTTC. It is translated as CASSWGTGGQTETQYF. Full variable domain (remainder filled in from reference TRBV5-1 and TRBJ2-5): KAGVTQTPRYLIKTRGQQVTLSCSPISGHRSVSWYQQTPGQGLQFLFEYFSETQRNKGNFPGRFSGRQFSNSRSEMNVSTLELGDSALYLCASSWGTGGQTETQYFGPGTRLLVL.